The sequence of this T cell receptor (beta chain) was determined in a study of cytomegalovirus exposure and HLA in healthy donors. As for the study in general: A data release that came early held approximately 85 million unique TCRs from HLA-typed donors.

The CDR3 is 15 amino acids. V lost 4 bases and J lost 7; bases outside the gene matches: 7. Germline V CDR1 and CDR2: MDHEN, SYDVKM. Amplification used 60 Vbeta primers and 13 Jbeta primers. Some clones are missing from TCRdb's copy, which holds only in-frame ones; the method was immunoSEQ multiplex PCR. In the table there are some 140,000 clones, more than 75% of which are singletons. Source material: PBMCs. The sequence derives from a man aged 25-45 years in good health and CMV-seropositive. This sequence joins TRBV28 and TRBJ1-1; 12 nucleotides line up with TRBD1. The CDR3 is CASSSLGQGAGEAFF. In DNA, the CDR3 is TGTGCCAGCAGTTCCCTGGGACAGGGGGCCGGTGAAGCTTTCTTT.